Listed below are T cell receptor beta chains from one sample, sequenced in a study of T-cell memory formation after mild COVID-19. TCRdb analysed the 5' RACE reads with MiXCR anew, one entry per CDR3 protein. The data contain about 160,000 distinct CDR3 sequences, 30% to 35% of them singletons. The sequenced sample consisted of PBMCs or a T cell subset sorted from them (not recorded which). The receptors originated from an adult woman who had mild COVID-19 (a few samples of this study predate the infection). Cell type and time point are not known. Both conserved end residues are trimmed from each CDR3. Each record gives: clone size, V gene, CDR3 protein. Size is omitted from some rows. Given values are once, few, many or a class for expanded clones.

NA TRBV27 ASSPRALGGTQY
NA TRBV3-1 ASSPSTQTGEQY
few TRBV12-3/TRBV12-4 ASTPGLAGVEQY
NA TRBV6-2/TRBV6-3 ASSYPRLAGNEQF
NA TRBV7-8 ASSPDRFVHNEQF
few TRBV24-1 ATSDPRGGATDTQY
few TRBV20-1 SARKQQGVSTEAF
NA TRBV12-3/TRBV12-4 ASKPEGSGTDTQY
NA TRBV4-3 ASSQLPTSPLH
NA TRBV21-1 ASSKVLTGTYEQY
few TRBV7-6 ASSLGYRGSSYEQY
few TRBV30 AWSAASLGTGELF
NA TRBV9 ASSVEGTGSYEQY
NA TRBV12-3/TRBV12-4 ASSSRLGEQY
few TRBV11-2 ASSLETSGSNNEQF
many TRBV12-3/TRBV12-4 ASSLSSGFYT
NA TRBV14 ASSQKPGQIYNEQF
NA TRBV27 ASSFLAAGANVLT
NA TRBV11-3 ASSTTGSGYGYT
NA TRBV9 ASSVAQGANTGELF
NA TRBV20-1 SALGGDRVNTEAF
NA TRBV5-4 ASSLTTGGGETQY
NA TRBV20-1 SARDLRTMDEETQY
few TRBV7-8 ASSLVEGGGTQY
few TRBV10-3 AISYGERTDTQY
NA TRBV4-1 ASSQAWKAFLAKNIQY
NA TRBV20-1 SARTYEQF
few TRBV10-3 ATKRTGEDYGYT
once TRBV24-1 ATSESTESGKLF
few TRBV4-1 ASSWAIAANTGELF
few TRBV12-3/TRBV12-4 ASSNPGQGVETQY
NA TRBV7-9 ASSLGGGESSYEQY
many TRBV6-2/TRBV6-3 ASSYRGQPWPF
few TRBV9 ASSEGAQFRYT
few TRBV12-3/TRBV12-4 ASSPRNFVGNEQF
few TRBV12-3/TRBV12-4 ASSHSEGGPDEKLF
NA TRBV6-4 ASSEQGNGYT